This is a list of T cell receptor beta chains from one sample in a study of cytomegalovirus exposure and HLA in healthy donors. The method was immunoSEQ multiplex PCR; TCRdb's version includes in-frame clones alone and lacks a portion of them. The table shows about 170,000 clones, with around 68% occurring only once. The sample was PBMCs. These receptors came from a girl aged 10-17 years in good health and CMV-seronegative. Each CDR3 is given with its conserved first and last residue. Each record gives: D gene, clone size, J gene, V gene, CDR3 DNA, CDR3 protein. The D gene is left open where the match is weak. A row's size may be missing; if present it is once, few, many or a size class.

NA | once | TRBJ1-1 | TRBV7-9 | TGTGCCAGCAGCTTAGGGGGCACGGGCACTGAAGCTTTCTTT | CASSLGGTGTEAFF
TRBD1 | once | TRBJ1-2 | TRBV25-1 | TGTGCCAGCAGTCTTTACGGACGGGGACAGGGGTATGGCTACACCTTC | CASSLYGRGQGYGYTF
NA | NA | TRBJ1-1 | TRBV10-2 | TGCGCCAGCCTACTCGGGGGAGGAGCTGAAGCTTTCTTT | CASLLGGGAEAFF
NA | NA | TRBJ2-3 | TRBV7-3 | TGTGCCAGCAGTTCCACTAGAGTGATCGCAGATACGCAGTATTTT | CASSSTRVIADTQYF
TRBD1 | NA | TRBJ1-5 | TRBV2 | TGTGCCAGCAGTGAAGCTACGGGACAGGACAATCAGCCCCAGCATTTT | CASSEATGQDNQPQHF
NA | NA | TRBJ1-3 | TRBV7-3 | TGTGCCAGCAGCTTAGGGGGCCTGGGTGGAAACACCATATATTTT | CASSLGGLGGNTIYF
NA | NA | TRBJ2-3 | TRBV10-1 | TGCGCCAGCAGTGGTACGACAGCCACAGATACGCAGTATTTT | CASSGTTATDTQYF
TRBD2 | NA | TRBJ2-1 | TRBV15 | TGTGCCACCAGCAGAGATCGCGGGGGGGTCTATAATGAGCAGTTCTTC | CATSRDRGGVYNEQFF
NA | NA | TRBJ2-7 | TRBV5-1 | TGCGCCAGCAGCTTGGCGGGGATCTACGAGCAGTACTTC | CASSLAGIYEQYF
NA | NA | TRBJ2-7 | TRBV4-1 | TGCGCCAGCAGCCTCTTCCCACTGAGGGCGACTACCACCTACGAGCAGTACTTC | CASSLFPLRATTTYEQYF
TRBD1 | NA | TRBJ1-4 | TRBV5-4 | TGTGCCAGCAGCTTGGGGACAGGGGGCTTTGAAAAACTGTTTTTT | CASSLGTGGFEKLFF
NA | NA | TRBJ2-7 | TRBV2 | TGTGCCACACTCCGGGACACCTACGAGCAGTACTTC | CATLRDTYEQYF
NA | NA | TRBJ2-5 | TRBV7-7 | TGTGCTAGCAGCTTAGCCCAGGGGGGACAAGAGACCCAGTACTTC | CASSLAQGGQETQYF
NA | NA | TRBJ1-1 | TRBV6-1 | TGTGCCAGCACCCCTAGGGGAATGGCTGAAGCTTTCTTT | CASTPRGMAEAFF
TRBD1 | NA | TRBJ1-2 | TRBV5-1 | TGCGCCAGCAGCCTGGGGGACAGGGGGCGGAATGGCTACACCTTC | CASSLGDRGRNGYTF
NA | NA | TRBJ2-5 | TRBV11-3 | TGTGCCAGCAGCTCGCGAACCCCCGCGGCGGAGACCCAGTACTTC | CASSSRTPAAETQYF
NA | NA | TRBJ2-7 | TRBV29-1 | TGCAGCGTCCTGACTGACTCCTACGAGCAGTACTTC | CSVLTDSYEQYF
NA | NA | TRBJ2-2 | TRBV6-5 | TGTGCCAGCAGTCACGGGACATCAACCGGGGAGCTGTTTTTT | CASSHGTSTGELFF
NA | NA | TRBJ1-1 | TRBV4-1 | TGCGCCAGCAGCCAACCCACGGCCAGGATCGAAGCTTTCTTT | CASSQPTARIEAFF
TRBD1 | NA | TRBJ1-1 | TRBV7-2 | TGTGCCAGCAGCTTAGCGCCGAGACAGGGACTTCGGATGAACACTGAAGCTTTCTTT | CASSLAPRQGLRMNTEAFF
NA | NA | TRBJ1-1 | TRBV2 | TGTGCCAGCAGTGACGCGACAGCTGAAGCTTTCTTT | CASSDATAEAFF
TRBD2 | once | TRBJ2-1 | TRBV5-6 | TGTGCCAGCAGCTTGTTTGGCCCCGGGGCGGGGGGGCAATACAATGAGCAGTTCTTC | CASSLFGPGAGGQYNEQFF
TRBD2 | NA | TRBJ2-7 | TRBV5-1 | TGCGCCAGCACCTCCGGGACTAGCGTCAACGAGCAGTACTTC | CASTSGTSVNEQYF
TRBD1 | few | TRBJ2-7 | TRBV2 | TGTGCCAGCAGTGAAAACAGGGGTTCGGACGAGCAGTACTTC | CASSENRGSDEQYF
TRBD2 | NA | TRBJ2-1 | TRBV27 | TGTGCCAGCAGTTTGGAACTAGCGGGGGGGAATGAGCAGTTCTTC | CASSLELAGGNEQFF
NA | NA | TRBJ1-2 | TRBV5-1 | TGCGCCAGCAGCTTTCGAACAGCAAAGCCCTATGGCTACACCTTC | CASSFRTAKPYGYTF
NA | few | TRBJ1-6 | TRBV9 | TGTGCCAGCAGCGTAGAGGGGGTGGGGGACCATTATAGCTCCTATAATTCACCCCTCCACTTT | CASSVEGVGDHYSSYNSPLHF
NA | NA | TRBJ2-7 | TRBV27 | TGTGCCAGCAGCCTGGGGCAGGGGCGGAGGGAGCAGTACTTC | CASSLGQGRREQYF
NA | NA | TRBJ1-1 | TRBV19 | TGTGCCAGTATCCCCCCGAACGGGGCTGAAGCTTTCTTT | CASIPPNGAEAFF
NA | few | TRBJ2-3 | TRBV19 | TGTGCCAGTAGTCTTCAGGGGGCGGGGGACACAGATACGCAGTATTTT | CASSLQGAGDTDTQYF
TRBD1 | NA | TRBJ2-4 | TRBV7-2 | TGTGCCAGCAGCTTACTAGGGGACAGGATCATTCAGTACTTC | CASSLLGDRIIQYF
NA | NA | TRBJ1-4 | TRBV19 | TGTGCCAGTAGTCTTCACCCCCGGGGGAGTGCAACTAATGAAAAACTGTTTTTT | CASSLHPRGSATNEKLFF
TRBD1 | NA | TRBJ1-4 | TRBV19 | TGTGCCAGTAGTCTACAGGGGTATGAAAAACTGTTTTTT | CASSLQGYEKLFF
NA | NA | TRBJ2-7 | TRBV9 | TGTGCCAGCAGCGTAGCGGGGGAGCCCTACGAGCAGTACTTC | CASSVAGEPYEQYF